The clone carrying this TCR beta chain turned up a few times. What it binds is unknown. This specimen belongs to a study of cytomegalovirus exposure and HLA in healthy donors. Findings and limits, study-wide: It was shown in a later analysis that HLA-associated TCR beta chains were more clonally expanded than other, equally common chains. Common viral pathogens seemed to be connected with several of the most significant clusters, according to a later analysis. The later analysis indicated that the majority of CMV-associated TCR beta chains appeared HLA-restricted. Rates of TCR association differed by HLA locus in a later analysis, with DRB1 highest and HLA-C lowest.

PCR primers comprised 60 Vbeta and 13 Jbeta primers. Here immunoSEQ multiplex PCR was the method, and the copy in TCRdb shows in-frame clones only, minus some. Among about 64,000 clones listed, 85% were seen once. The germline CDR1 and CDR2 sequences are SGHVS and FQNEAQ. Trimming removed 5 bases at V and 1 base at J, with 12 bases between. This CDR3 spans 15 amino acids. The V and J genes are TRBV7-8 and TRBJ1-5, with D uncertain. The sample taken for sequencing was PBMCs. This TCR was sampled from a female donor in good health and CMV-seronegative. The CDR3 DNA reads as TGTGCCAGCAGCCCAGATACGGGGAGCAATCAGCCCCAGCATTTT. Amino acid sequence: CASSPDTGSNQPQHF.